Listed here is a single T cell receptor beta chain. This entry is derived from a study of CD8 T cells in Susac syndrome. RNA totalling roughly 0.45 to 1 ug underwent reverse transcription with random hexamers. An immunoSEQ multiplex PCR generated amplified TCR beta CDR3 products spanning 54 Vbeta and 13 Jbeta. TCRdb re-analysed the immunoSEQ multiplex PCR reads in MiXCR, keeping a single row per CDR3 protein. Of some 110,000 distinct CDR3 sequences listed, about 94% were seen once; the top ten hold 0.065% to 0.1%. CD8+ and CD4+ T cells were negatively isolated; TEMRA cells were FACS-enriched. There are 17 residues in the CDR3. The ends lost 1 base at V and 0 bases at J; junction bases unmatched: 8. Germline CDR1 DFQATT, CDR2 SNEGSKA (reference sequence).

The sequencing sample was made of CD4+ T cells from PBMCs. This chain links TRBV20-1 with TRBJ2-2; the match to TRBD2 covers 7 bases. The TCR originated in a human donor in good health. The DNA for the CDR3 is TGCAGTGCTAGAGGGGGGGGAAGGAGGTCGAACACCGGGGAGCTGTTTTTT. Amino acids: CSARGGGRRSNTGELFF.